The 14 T cell receptor beta chains below come from one sample, sequenced in a study of T-cell reconstitution after alpha-beta-depleted transplantation in children (dated by TCRdb to about 2016). Library preparation was by PCR. Reads for this sample came from an Illumina HiSeq 2500. TCR libraries were prepared with molecular barcoding, using unique molecular identifiers to normalize TCRbeta repertoire quantification. TCRdb reran the public reads through fastp at Q25 and MiXCR, keeping productive beta chains. Under each unique CDR3 protein, matching rows form one entry showing the most common genes and DNA. In this sample the table shows a few hundred thousand distinct CDR3 sequences, approximately 9% of which occur a single time. The ten largest clones capture around 6.2% of the sample. Material: PBMCs from the stem cell graft donor, obtained from the stem cell graft. All receptors derive from a human donor who donated a stem cell graft to a child with acute lymphoblastic leukemia.

This clonotype was found many times. The V call is TRBV7-6, the J call TRBJ1-5, with D maybe TRBD1 (6 bases). The germline CDR1 and CDR2 sequences are SGHVS and FNYEAQ. This CDR3 contains 15 residues. V gave up 1 base and J gave up 5 bases, with 12 bases separating them. CDR3 nucleotide sequence: TGTGCCAGCAGCTTAGAAGCGGGGGCATATCAGCCCCAGCATTTT. This translates into CASSLEAGAYQPQHF.

This clonotype was counted a few times. The rearrangement joins TRBV5-1 to TRBJ1-4; 9 bases are shared with TRBD1. This CDR3 spans 18 amino acids. Germline CDR1 is SGHRS and CDR2 is YFSETQ. Trimming at V came to 4 bases and at J to 8 bases, leaving 18 bases not matched to a gene. CDR3 loop: CASSSTGGVVLKGEKLFF. CDR3 DNA sequence: TGCGCCAGCAGCAGCACAGGGGGCGTAGTTCTTAAAGGAGAAAAACTGTTTTTT.

There are many counts of this clonotype. This chain joins TRBV4-2 and TRBJ1-5; D gene uncertain. This CDR3 is 17 amino acids long. The V end lost 0 bases, the J end lost 2 bases, and 14 bases lay between the germline ends. Germline V lookup: CDR1 LGHNA, CDR2 YNFKEQ. Here the CDR3 reads CASSQETPGRRNQPQHF. In nucleotides, the CDR3 is TGTGCCAGCAGCCAAGAGACACCCGGTAGACGCAATCAGCCCCAGCATTTT.

In this sample, this clonotype turned up many times. J is TRBJ2-3 and V is TRBV13; 10 bases map to TRBD1. This CDR3 has 17 residues. Per the germline V gene, CDR1 is PRHDT and CDR2 is FYEKMQ (reference sequence). Unmatched junction bases numbered 9, after V lost 3 bases and J lost 3 bases. The CDR3 sequence: CASSFLRDRGSTDTQYF. CDR3 DNA: TGTGCCAGCAGCTTTCTCCGGGACAGGGGTTCTACAGATACGCAGTATTTT.

This clonotype was observed a few times. This chain joins TRBV18 and TRBJ1-1; unclear D gene. Germline V gene sequence: CDR1 KGHSH, CDR2 LQKENI. The CDR3 runs to 13 residues. With 3 bases removed from V and 6 bases from J, the gap between germline ends came to 11 bases. CDR3 nucleotide sequence: TGTGCCAGCTCACCCGACATGGGCTCTGAAGCTTTCTTT. Translated: CASSPDMGSEAFF.

This clonotype has just a few counts. J is TRBJ1-5 and V is TRBV7-9, with 8 bases fitting TRBD1. V lost 4 bases and J lost 7; bases outside the gene matches: 9. Per germline, CDR1 SEHNR and CDR2 FQNEAQ (reference sequence). The CDR3 is made up of 15 amino acids. CDR3 coding DNA: TGTGCCAGCAGCTCGGACAGGGCCGGCTACCAGCCCCAGCATTTT. This gives the protein CASSSDRAGYQPQHF.

In its sample, this clonotype was seen a few times. The chain couples TRBV29-1 to TRBJ1-2, with TRBD1 as a possible D gene (6 bases). Trimming took 5 bases from V and 8 from J, leaving 15 bases between them. The CDR3 runs 12 residues. The V gene's germline CDR1 is SQVTM and CDR2 ANQGSEA. The CDR3, as DNA: TGCAGCGTTAAGGACAGATCTAAGGGCTACACCTTC. It codes for CSVKDRSKGYTF.

Only a few counts were recorded for this clonotype. The CDR3 spells CASRSVGGTEAFF. DNA of the CDR3: TGTGCCAGCAGGAGCGTCGGCGGCACTGAAGCTTTCTTT. The V and J genes are TRBV6-1 and TRBJ1-1; D gene ambiguous. CDR3 length: 13 residues. V shed 6 bases and J shed 4 bases, with 12 bases lying between them. CDR1 and CDR2 (germline): MNHNS, SASEGT.

This clonotype has a count of ten or more. The rearrangement uses TRBV12-3 or TRBV12-4 and TRBJ2-1; possibly TRBD1 for D (5 bases). V dropped 6 bases and J dropped 4 bases, with 10 bases sitting between them. CDR3 length equals 13 residues. CDR3 residues: CASSQGRYNEQFF. CDR3 bases: TGTGCCAGCAGCCAGGGCCGATACAATGAGCAGTTCTTC.

The genes are TRBV20-1 and TRBJ1-1; the D is unclear. Germline V gene sequence: CDR1 DFQATT, CDR2 SNEGSKA (reference sequence). Deletions cut 5 bases from V and 2 bases from J, with 9 bases between. This CDR3 is 12 amino acids long. The CDR3 spells CSASLGNTEAFF. The CDR3, as DNA: TGCAGTGCTTCCTTGGGCAACACTGAAGCTTTCTTT.

This clonotype has ten or more counts. V and J are TRBV5-1 and TRBJ1-1, with D perhaps matching TRBD1 (5 bases). Germline CDR1 is SGHRS and CDR2 is YFSETQ. V was cut by 4 bases and J by 1 base, with 11 bases left in between. The CDR3 loop spans 14 amino acids. CDR3 loop: CASSPGTENTEAFF. Written as DNA, the CDR3 is TGCGCCAGCAGCCCAGGGACGGAGAACACTGAAGCTTTCTTT.

This clonotype was seen many times. The chain is built from TRBV20-1 and TRBJ2-7, with 8 nucleotides matching TRBD1. Germline CDR1 reads DFQATT; CDR2 reads SNEGSKA (reference sequence). This CDR3 is 14 amino acids long. Losses at the gene ends were 5 bases for V and 2 bases for J; bases not matched to a gene: 8. CDR3 loop: CSAVTGVPTYEQYF. In nucleotides, the CDR3 is TGCAGTGCTGTGACAGGGGTCCCCACCTACGAGCAGTACTTC.

The sample holds a few counts of this clonotype. V is TRBV30 and J is TRBJ2-2; D remains unclear. This CDR3 spans 12 amino acids. Trimming shortened V by 8 bases and J by 2 bases, and 9 bases separated the two germline ends. Germline V CDR1 and CDR2: GTSNPN, SVGIG (reference sequence). The chain's CDR3 is CAGRRNTGELFF. CDR3 nucleotides: TGTGCCGGTCGCCGAAACACCGGGGAGCTGTTTTTT.

This clonotype showed up just a few times. V is TRBV5-1 and J is TRBJ2-7; 7 bases map to TRBD1. V was clipped by 2 bases and J by 4 bases; unmatched bases: 6. The CDR3 loop spans 14 amino acids. Per the germline V gene, CDR1 is SGHRS and CDR2 is YFSETQ. The CDR3, as DNA: TGCGCCAGCAGCTTTAGGGGGCCTGGATACGAGCAGTACTTC. Translation gives CASSFRGPGYEQYF.